This entry lists 7 T cell receptor beta chains sequenced from one sample in a study of control samples from healthy donors and cancer patients. Assay: immunoSEQ multiplex PCR; the TCRdb copy retains only in-frame clones and omits some. The sample holds over 100,000 clones, 92% seen once. Sequenced: blood. The receptors stem from a woman between 45 and 65 years old in good health.

The rearrangement joins TRBV28 to TRBJ1-6, with TRBD1 identical over 8 bases. V was clipped by 4 bases and J by 6 bases; unmatched bases: 2. Germline lookup yields CDR1 MDHEN and CDR2 SYDVKM. This CDR3 contains 14 residues. The CDR3 spells CASSSGQGNSPLHF. The DNA of the CDR3 is TGTGCCAGCAGTTCTGGACAGGGTAATTCACCCCTCCACTTT.

This clone has ten or more counts. This chain joins TRBV2 and TRBJ1-1, with a possible D match to TRBD1 (6 bases). V lost 7 bases and J 8 bases, leaving 14 bases between the germline ends. Looked up from germline, CDR1 is SNHLY and CDR2 is FYNNEI. CDR3 length: 12 amino acids. Here the CDR3 reads CASNLRQGEAFF. For the CDR3, the DNA is TGTGCCAGCAATTTGCGCCAGGGGGAAGCTTTCTTT.

The rearrangement uses TRBV5-1 and TRBJ2-1; D is ambiguous. V was pared by 0 bases and J by 10 bases, with 17 bases between. The CDR3 covers 15 residues. Germline assignment: CDR1 SGHRS and CDR2 YFSETQ. For the CDR3, the DNA is TGCGCCAGCAGCTTGGTGTGGGCTCCCGACGAGGAGCAGTTCTTC. This gives the protein CASSLVWAPDEEQFF.

The rearrangement links TRBV29-1 to TRBJ1-2; TRBD1 is a possible D gene (6 bases). Germline CDR1 and CDR2: SQVTM and ANQGSEA. The CDR3 runs 12 residues. Deletions cut 6 bases from V and 4 bases from J, with 12 bases between. Written as DNA, the CDR3 is TGCAGCGTCGATCAGGGGCCCTATGGCTACACCTTC. It codes for CSVDQGPYGYTF.

The chain recombines TRBV27 with TRBJ2-7; 11 nucleotides match TRBD2. The CDR3 has 19 residues. V was pared by 5 bases and J by 4 bases, with 19 bases of the junction left unmatched. CDR1 and CDR2 from the germline V gene are MNHEY and SMNVEV (reference sequence). The CDR3 is CASSPLRPGTSGKGYEQYF. CDR3 nucleotide sequence: TGTGCCAGCAGTCCACTTCGTCCCGGGACTAGCGGTAAGGGGTACGAGCAGTACTTC.

A note on this clone: Germline is not matched at one junction end, which may reflect a read error. The gene calls are TRBV28 and TRBJ2-4, with D possibly TRBD2 on 7 matching bases. CDR3 length equals 16 residues. Germline CDR1 reads MDHEN; CDR2 reads SYDVKM. CDR3 protein: CARRGGGATAKNIQYF. The CDR3 DNA sequence: TGTGCCCGCAGGGGTGGGGGGGCGACGGCCAAAAACATTCAGTACTTC.

The rearrangement joins TRBV20-1 to TRBJ1-1; 8 positions agree with TRBD1. This CDR3 has 14 amino acids. V lost 3 bases, J lost 6 bases, and 9 bases stayed unmatched. The germline CDR1 and CDR2 sequences are DFQATT and SNEGSKA (reference sequence). Here the CDR3 reads CSASITGQEPEAFF. The CDR3 coding sequence is TGCAGTGCTAGTATCACGGGACAGGAGCCTGAAGCTTTCTTT.